The clone carrying this T cell receptor beta chain was observed a few times. Its specificity is not known. The CDR3 extends over 12 amino acids. Between the trimmed V and J ends, which lost 4 bases and 2 bases, there was a span of 4 bases. Germline loops: CDR1 SGHAT, CDR2 FQNNGV. The data originate from a study of beta chain features in type 1 diabetes. Isolated RNA was reverse transcribed in full, so expressed TCRB transcripts were sequenced. Approximately 3.4 million reads, on average, came from each naive, central memory and regulatory T cell sample. Here immunoSEQ multiplex PCR was the method, and the copy in TCRdb shows in-frame clones only, minus some. The sample lists hundreds of thousands of clones, roughly an eighth occurring once. Whole-study findings and limits: Moderate yet significant TCRB CDR3 shortening was seen in Type 1 diabetes patients in all four CD4+ subsets. Cells with high TCR expression could be over-represented by cDNA sequencing.

Sorting with CD45RO/CCR7/CD25/CD127/CD95/CD27 yielded naive, central memory, regulatory and stem-like memory CD4+ cells. The sequence was obtained from a man aged 18-30 years with type 1 diabetes. This rearrangement joins TRBV11-2 to TRBJ2-3; D gene ambiguous. The sample comprised naive CD4+ T cells from blood. The CDR3 nucleotides read TGTGCCAGCAGCTCTTTCACAGATACGCAGTATTTT. Amino acids: CASSSFTDTQYF. Combining the CDR3 with reference TRBV11-2 and TRBJ2-3 gives the whole variable domain EAGVAQSPRYKIIEKRQSVAFWCNPISGHATLYWYQQILGQGPKLLIQFQNNGVVDDSQLPKDRFSAERLKGVDSTLKIQPAKLEDSAVYLCASSSFTDTQYFGPGTRLTVL.